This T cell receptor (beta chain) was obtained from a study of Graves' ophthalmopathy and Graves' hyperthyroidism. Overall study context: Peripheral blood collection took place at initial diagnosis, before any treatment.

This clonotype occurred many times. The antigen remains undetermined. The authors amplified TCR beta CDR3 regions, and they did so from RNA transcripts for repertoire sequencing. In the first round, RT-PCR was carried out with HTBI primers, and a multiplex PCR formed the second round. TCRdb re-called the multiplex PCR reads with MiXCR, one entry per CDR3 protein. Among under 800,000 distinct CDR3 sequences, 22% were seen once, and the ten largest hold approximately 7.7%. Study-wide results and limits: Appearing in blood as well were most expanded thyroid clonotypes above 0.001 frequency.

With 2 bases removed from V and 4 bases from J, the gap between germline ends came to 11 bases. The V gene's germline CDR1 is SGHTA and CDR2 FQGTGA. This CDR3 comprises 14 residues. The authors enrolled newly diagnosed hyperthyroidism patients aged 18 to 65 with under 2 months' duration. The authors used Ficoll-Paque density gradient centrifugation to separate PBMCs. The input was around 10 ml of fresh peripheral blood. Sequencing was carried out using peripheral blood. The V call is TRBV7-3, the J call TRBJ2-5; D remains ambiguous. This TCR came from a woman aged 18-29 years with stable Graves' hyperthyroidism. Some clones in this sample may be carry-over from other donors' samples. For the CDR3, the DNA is TGTGCCAGCAGCTTAGGTCCCCTGGGAGAGACCCAGTACTTC. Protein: CASSLGPLGETQYF.